Detailed here is one T cell receptor beta chain. Its target is unknown. This record belongs to a study of T-cell reconstitution after alpha-beta-depleted transplantation in children. General observations from the study: T-cell numbers and diversity, one year after transplant, stemmed largely from T cells that were newly produced. Reports say that about two months after transplant, the alpha-beta T cells came out of several hundred graft clones that had expanded. The study traced high day-60 TCRbeta diversity in some patients to surviving recipient T cells and thymic progenitors.

Unique molecular identifiers were incorporated during preparation of the TCRbeta library. TCRdb processed the PCR reads anew with MiXCR; each CDR3 protein has one entry. The sample includes 500,000 to 750,000 distinct CDR3 sequences, over 25% of them seen just once. CDR1 is SGHDT and CDR2 is YYEEEE in the germline V gene. This CDR3 has 15 residues. The V end lost 4 bases, the J end lost 0 bases, and 11 bases lay between the germline ends. Material: PBMCs, obtained before TCRalphabeta/CD19-depleted stem cell transplant. This TCR derives from a boy less than two years old with Wiskott-Aldrich syndrome, due to receive a stem cell transplant. The chain carries TRBV5-6 and TRBJ2-1; D gene uncertain. The CDR3 reads CASSPKGPSYNEQFF. The CDR3 nucleotides read TGTGCCAGCAGCCCTAAGGGTCCCTCCTACAATGAGCAGTTCTTC.